This is a list of T cell receptor beta chains from one sample in a study of blood T cell repertoires in COVID-19. Some clones are missing from TCRdb's copy, which holds only in-frame ones; the method was immunoSEQ multiplex PCR. The table records about 300,000 clones, 80% to 95% of them present only once. Sequenced material: PBMCs or T cells enriched from blood (not recorded which). These receptor sequences come from a woman aged 30 to 39 who had recovered from COVID-19. Both conserved end residues are part of each CDR3. D genes are given only for firm matches. Clone size is shown for a subset of rows, as once, few, many or a class of expanded clone.

d_gene	j_gene	abundance	v_gene	CDR3aa	CDR3nt
NA	TRBJ2-6	NA	TRBV11-2	CASSPRTAGLVLTF	TGTGCCAGCAGCCCTCGGACGGCAGGGCTCGTCCTGACTTTC
NA	TRBJ1-1	NA	TRBV12-3/TRBV12-4	CASSLATVPEAFF	TGTGCCAGCAGTTTAGCGACAGTTCCTGAAGCTTTCTTT
TRBD1	TRBJ1-2	NA	TRBV7-9	CASTDRGLGYGYTF	TGTGCCAGCACCGACAGGGGGCTCGGCTATGGCTACACCTTC
TRBD1	TRBJ2-1	NA	TRBV28	CASSTRQGNYNEQFF	TGTGCCAGCAGCACCCGACAGGGGAATTACAATGAGCAGTTCTTC
TRBD2	TRBJ2-7	NA	TRBV5-4	CASSPGTSDSYEQYF	TGTGCCAGCAGCCCCGGGACTAGCGACTCCTACGAGCAGTACTTC
TRBD1	TRBJ1-6	NA	TRBV2	CASSVSPSEGARNSPLHF	TGTGCCAGCAGTGTTTCTCCCTCTGAGGGGGCTCGTAATTCACCCCTCCACTTT
TRBD1	TRBJ2-7	NA	TRBV14	CASSRQGAGDEQYF	TGTGCCAGCAGCCGGCAGGGGGCCGGTGACGAGCAGTACTTC
TRBD1	TRBJ2-1	NA	TRBV2	CASSDTGGLYNEQFF	TGTGCCAGCAGTGATACAGGGGGTCTCTACAATGAGCAGTTCTTC
TRBD1	TRBJ2-3	NA	TRBV27	CASSLRGTGGRSTDTQYF	TGTGCCAGCAGTCTTAGGGGGACAGGGGGACGGAGCACAGATACGCAGTATTTT
TRBD1	TRBJ1-1	NA	TRBV6-5	CASSYSRGLNTEAFF	TGTGCCAGCAGTTACTCAAGGGGGCTGAACACTGAAGCTTTCTTT
TRBD1	TRBJ2-1	NA	TRBV28	CASSSPGQGAGEQFF	TGTGCCAGCAGTTCTCCGGGACAGGGGGCCGGTGAGCAGTTCTTC
TRBD1	TRBJ2-7	once	TRBV18	CASSPRDRGSYEQYF	TGTGCCAGCTCACCCCGGGACAGGGGATCCTACGAGCAGTACTTC
NA	TRBJ2-1	NA	TRBV25-1	CASSEVEGPYNEQFF	TGTGCCAGCAGTGAAGTGGAGGGCCCTTACAATGAGCAGTTCTTC
TRBD1	TRBJ1-2	NA	TRBV12-3/TRBV12-4	CASSFRTGDGYTF	TGTGCCAGCAGTTTCCGGACAGGGGATGGCTACACCTTC
NA	TRBJ2-7	NA	TRBV10-3	CAISESRNYEQYF	TGTGCCATCAGTGAGTCTAGAAACTACGAGCAGTACTTC
NA	TRBJ1-5	NA	TRBV6-6	CASSYSGREDQPQHF	TGTGCCAGCAGTTACTCCGGCAGGGAGGACCAGCCCCAGCATTTT
NA	TRBJ2-6	NA	TRBV19	CASSRGIDRGWGVLTF	TGTGCCAGTAGTAGGGGAATAGATAGAGGGTGGGGCGTCCTGACTTTC
TRBD1	TRBJ1-1	few	TRBV19	CASSIGPTGVEAFF	TGTGCCAGTAGTATCGGGCCAACAGGGGTTGAAGCTTTCTTT
TRBD2	TRBJ2-5	NA	TRBV7-7	CASSLGAGLAGEETQYF	TGTGCTAGCAGTCTGGGGGCGGGACTAGCGGGTGAAGAGACCCAGTACTTC
TRBD2	TRBJ2-7	NA	TRBV2	CAGGGDAHEQYF	TGTGCCGGGGGAGGGGACGCCCACGAGCAGTACTTC
NA	TRBJ2-1	NA	TRBV19	CASSRQTDSYNEQFF	TGTGCCAGTAGTAGACAAACCGACTCCTACAATGAGCAGTTCTTC
TRBD2	TRBJ2-3	NA	TRBV7-3	CASSLLGGSGTDTQYF	TGTGCCAGCAGCTTATTAGGCGGGAGTGGGACAGATACGCAGTATTTT
NA	TRBJ1-1	NA	TRBV18	CASSAGQMNTEAFF	TGTGCCAGCTCAGCCGGACAGATGAACACTGAAGCTTTCTTT
NA	TRBJ1-1	NA	TRBV5-6	CASSLVQGATEAFF	TGTGCCAGCAGCTTGGTACAGGGAGCCACTGAAGCTTTCTTT
TRBD2	TRBJ2-7	NA	TRBV7-2	CASSSPPSSGSRYEQYF	TGTGCCAGCAGCTCACCCCCATCTAGCGGGAGTAGGTACGAGCAGTACTTC
NA	TRBJ2-3	NA	TRBV6-5	CASSWALDTQYF	TGTGCCAGCAGCTGGGCCTTGGATACGCAGTATTTT
TRBD1	TRBJ1-3	NA	TRBV28	CASSLTQGALGNTIYF	TGTGCCAGCAGTTTAACCCAGGGGGCGCTTGGAAACACCATATATTTT
NA	TRBJ2-2	NA	TRBV6-5	CASSRQVKVTGELFF	TGTGCCAGCTCCCGACAGGTTAAGGTCACCGGGGAGCTGTTTTTT
TRBD2	TRBJ2-1	NA	TRBV5-4	CASSAFKSGRFYEQFF	TGTGCCAGCAGCGCATTCAAAAGCGGGAGATTCTATGAGCAGTTCTTC
NA	TRBJ2-6	NA	TRBV6-2/TRBV6-3	CASSYLRQASGANVLTF	TGTGCCAGCAGTTACTTGAGACAGGCCTCTGGGGCCAACGTCCTGACTTTC
NA	TRBJ1-2	NA	TRBV5-1	CASSFYPGEANYGYTF	TGCGCCAGCAGCTTTTACCCCGGGGAGGCTAACTATGGCTACACCTTC
NA	TRBJ1-2	NA	TRBV10-3	CAISEGSEGGYTF	TGTGCCATCAGTGAGGGCTCGGAGGGTGGCTACACCTTC
TRBD1	TRBJ2-1	NA	TRBV18	CASSSAQGANEQFF	TGTGCCAGCTCATCGGCACAGGGGGCTAATGAGCAGTTCTTC
TRBD1	TRBJ2-5	NA	TRBV4-3	CASSYDRGSQETQYF	TGCGCCAGCAGCTATGACAGGGGCTCTCAAGAGACCCAGTACTTC
NA	TRBJ2-2	NA	TRBV7-8	CASSLGRGSSTGELFF	TGTGCCAGCAGCTTAGGAAGGGGGAGTTCCACCGGGGAGCTGTTTTTT
NA	TRBJ2-1	NA	TRBV18	CASSPQGYNEQFF	TGTGCCAGCTCACCACAGGGGTACAATGAGCAGTTCTTC
TRBD1	TRBJ2-1	NA	TRBV29-1	CSARQGGNEQFF	TGCAGCGCTAGACAGGGTGGCAATGAGCAGTTCTTC
TRBD1	TRBJ1-5	few	TRBV2	CASRERQGAAQPQHF	TGTGCCAGCAGAGAACGACAGGGGGCGGCTCAGCCCCAGCATTTT
TRBD1	TRBJ1-3	NA	TRBV5-1	CASSQGGSGNTIYF	TGCGCCAGCAGCCAGGGGGGCTCTGGAAACACCATATATTTT
NA	TRBJ2-7	few	TRBV7-9	CASSPATASYEQYF	TGTGCCAGCAGCCCCGCGACAGCTTCCTACGAGCAGTACTTC
NA	TRBJ2-7	once	TRBV20-1	CSAEPQRF	TGCAGTGCTGAACCACAGAGATTC
TRBD1	TRBJ2-1	NA	TRBV7-2	CASIRTGIYNEQFF	TGTGCCAGCATCCGGACAGGAATTTACAATGAGCAGTTCTTC
TRBD1	TRBJ1-1	NA	TRBV6-5	CASSRDRGGYTEAFF	TGTGCCAGCAGTCGGGACAGGGGGGGGTACACTGAAGCTTTCTTT
TRBD1	TRBJ1-6	NA	TRBV7-9	CASSATGYSPLHF	TGTGCCAGCAGCGCGACAGGGTATTCACCCCTCCACTTT
NA	TRBJ2-5	NA	TRBV10-3	CATQGWETQYF	TGTGCCACACAGGGTTGGGAGACCCAGTACTTC
TRBD1	TRBJ2-6	NA	TRBV5-4	CASSSGTGIAGANVLTF	TGTGCCAGCAGCTCCGGGACAGGGATTGCTGGGGCCAACGTCCTGACTTTC
TRBD1	TRBJ2-1	NA	TRBV5-1	CASSPGQGVDEQFF	TGCGCCAGCAGCCCCGGACAGGGTGTAGATGAGCAGTTCTTC
NA	TRBJ2-5	NA	TRBV7-8	CASSPFVGGETQYF	TGTGCCAGCAGCCCCTTCGTCGGAGGAGAGACCCAGTACTTC
TRBD2	TRBJ2-7	NA	TRBV5-4	CASSLPLAGTSYEQYF	TGTGCCAGCAGCTTACCTTTAGCGGGAACCTCCTACGAGCAGTACTTC
NA	TRBJ2-1	once	TRBV18	CASSPYEGLNNEQFF	TGTGCCAGCTCACCATACGAGGGACTTAATAATGAGCAGTTCTTC
NA	TRBJ2-5	once	TRBV18	CASSPRQGEETQYF	TGTGCCAGCTCACCAAGGCAGGGCGAAGAGACCCAGTACTTC
NA	TRBJ2-7	NA	TRBV11-2	CASSLDRRGRTYEQYF	TGTGCCAGCAGCTTAGATAGGAGGGGCAGGACCTACGAGCAGTACTTC
NA	TRBJ1-5	NA	TRBV28	CASSLVGDGNQPQHF	TGTGCCAGCAGTTTGGTCGGGGATGGCAATCAGCCCCAGCATTTT
NA	TRBJ2-2	NA	TRBV9	CASSVVIGGELFF	TGTGCCAGCAGCGTAGTAATCGGGGGGGAGCTGTTTTTT
TRBD2	TRBJ2-1	NA	TRBV2	CASRGTSGRRSYNEQFF	TGTGCCAGCAGGGGGACTAGCGGGAGAAGGTCCTACAATGAGCAGTTCTTC
NA	TRBJ2-2	NA	TRBV7-9	CASDLRTGELFF	TGTGCCAGCGACTTAAGAACCGGGGAGCTGTTTTTT
NA	TRBJ2-7	NA	TRBV21-1	CASSNNPCCYSPYEQYF	TGTGCCAGCAGCAATAACCCGTGTTGCTACAGCCCCTACGAGCAGTACTTC
TRBD1	TRBJ2-3	NA	TRBV3-1/TRBV3-2	CASSHDRVPSTDTQYF	TGTGCCAGCAGCCACGACAGGGTCCCTAGCACAGATACGCAGTATTTT
NA	TRBJ1-6	NA	TRBV15	CATSRDSSGGSPLHF	TGTGCCACCAGCAGAGATTCTAGTGGGGGGTCACCCCTCCACTTT